These 13 T cell receptor beta chains were all obtained from the same sample, sequenced in a study of beta chain features in type 1 diabetes. Findings and caveats of the study: There was a moderate but significant shortening of TCRB CDR3s in all four CD4+ subsets of Type 1 diabetes patients.

All of the isolated RNA was reverse transcribed, so expressed TCRB transcripts were sequenced. Assay used: immunoSEQ multiplex PCR; TCRdb lists only in-frame clones, some missing. The sample includes roughly 160,000 clones, roughly 8% of them seen just once. What these receptors recognize is not known. The sequenced material came from central memory CD4+ T cells from blood. The receptors originated from a young man with type 1 diabetes.

This clone was observed a few times. V is TRBV28 and J is TRBJ1-2; no clear D gene. Germline loops: CDR1 MDHEN, CDR2 SYDVKM. Trimming removed 4 bases from V and 3 bases from J, with 6 bases in between. The CDR3 covers 12 residues. CDR3 in DNA: TGTGCCAGCAGTTCTGTCGACTATGGCTACACCTTC. Translation gives CASSSVDYGYTF.

J is TRBJ2-1 and V is TRBV21-1; the D call TRBD2 from the table was never checked on the DNA. TRBV21-1 is described as a pseudogene. This CDR3 comprises 16 residues. CDR3 amino acids: CASTTYRLAPYNEQFF. The CDR3 nucleotides read TGTGCCAGCACCACCTACCGACTAGCGCCCTACAATGAGCAGTTCTTC.

The rearrangement uses TRBV6-5 and TRBJ2-2; the D gene is possibly TRBD2 (5 bases). CDR3 length: 14 amino acids. The V gene's germline CDR1 is MNHEY and CDR2 SVGAGI. The V gene lost 8 bases and the J gene lost 7 bases, with 17 bases spanning the gap. The CDR3, as DNA: TGTGCCAGCGGTCCAGCGGATAGAAGCGGGGAGCTGTTTTTT. Translating it yields CASGPADRSGELFF.

There are a few counts of this clone. The chain couples TRBV5-6 to TRBJ2-6; TRBD1 matches at 9 bases. This CDR3 has 15 amino acids. Germline CDR1 reads SGHDT; CDR2 reads YYEEEE. With 7 bases clipped from V and 10 bases from J, the junction kept 12 bases outside the gene matches. The CDR3 sequence: CASGQRDRDINVLTF. CDR3 DNA: TGTGCCAGCGGACAACGGGACAGGGATATTAACGTCCTGACTTTC.

The chain has TRBV11-2 and TRBJ2-2, with 7 bases aligning to TRBD2. V lost 0 bases, J lost 6 bases, and 13 bases stayed unmatched. CDR1 SGHAT and CDR2 FQNNGV come from the germline V gene. This CDR3 region has 18 residues. The CDR3 DNA sequence: TGTGCCAGCAGCTTAGACCAAGGCGGGAGTACGGTTGCCGGGGAGCTGTTTTTT. Translation gives CASSLDQGGSTVAGELFF.

In this sample, this clone turned up a few times. The chain uses TRBV5-1 and TRBJ2-3; D is possibly TRBD1 (6 bases). Germline CDR1 is SGHRS and CDR2 is YFSETQ. The CDR3 length is 15 residues. Trimming took 0 bases from V and 2 from J, leaving 10 bases between them. CDR3 in DNA: TGCGCCAGCAGCTTGGTAGGACAGAACACAGATACGCAGTATTTT. It is translated as CASSLVGQNTDTQYF.

This chain uses TRBV4-2 with TRBJ2-3, with TRBD2 identical over 7 bases. The CDR3 is 16 residues long. Germline V gives CDR1 LGHNA, CDR2 YNFKEQ. Trimming took 0 bases from V and 1 from J; bases not matched to a gene: 4. The CDR3 reads CASSQDRAGGTDTQYF. CDR3 DNA: TGTGCCAGCAGCCAAGATCGCGCGGGAGGCACAGATACGCAGTATTTT.

This clone occurred a few times. V gene TRBV28 combines with J gene TRBJ2-7; D may be TRBD1 (7 bases). CDR3 length: 14 residues. V lost 3 bases, J lost 3 bases, and 12 bases lay in between. Germline loops: CDR1 MDHEN, CDR2 SYDVKM. In DNA, the CDR3 is TGTGCCAGCAGTTTGTGGGGGGACAGCTACGAGCAGTACTTC. It translates to CASSLWGDSYEQYF.

CDR3 amino acids: CASTVDRGREKLFF. The CDR3 DNA follows: TGTGCCAGCACCGTCGACAGGGGTCGTGAAAAACTGTTTTTT. The chain combines TRBV7-6 with TRBJ1-4, with TRBD1 matching 8 bases. Germline V gene sequence: CDR1 SGHVS, CDR2 FNYEAQ. Germline trimming cut 7 bases from V and 7 bases from J; bases unmatched to any gene: 8. The CDR3 length is 14 residues.

This clone was counted only a few times. V and J are TRBV19 and TRBJ2-3; 14 nucleotides agree with TRBD2. The CDR3 totals 16 residues. Per germline, CDR1 LNHDA and CDR2 SQIVND (reference sequence). The V gene end was trimmed by 8 bases and the J gene end by 2 bases; junction bases not matched to a gene: 6. This CDR3 is CASGGLAGGYTDTQYF. CDR3 DNA sequence: TGTGCCAGTGGAGGACTAGCGGGAGGATACACAGATACGCAGTATTTT.

This clone was observed a handful of times. The chain couples TRBV7-8 to TRBJ1-5; 10 nucleotides line up with TRBD1. J gave up 4 bases and V 5 bases, and 2 bases lay outside the gene matches. The CDR3 has 14 residues. Per germline, CDR1 SGHVS and CDR2 FQNEAQ. CDR3 protein: CASSPGQGNQPQHF. CDR3 nucleotides: TGTGCCAGCAGCCCGGGACAGGGGAATCAGCCCCAGCATTTT.

This clone was observed a few times. The rearrangement joins TRBV15 to TRBJ1-5; D is unclear. From germline, CDR1 is LNHNV and CDR2 YYDKDF (reference sequence). V was trimmed by 1 base and J by 6 bases, leaving 16 bases between them. The CDR3 loop spans 16 amino acids. CDR3 sequence reads: CATSRVLVGRGQPQHF. The CDR3 DNA sequence: TGTGCCACCAGCAGAGTTCTAGTCGGGCGGGGTCAGCCCCAGCATTTT.

The chain couples TRBV29-1 to TRBJ2-1, with 12 nucleotides matching TRBD1. The ends lost 4 bases at V and 7 bases at J; junction bases unmatched: 5. The CDR3 is 14 amino acids. Germline-derived CDR1 and CDR2 are SQVTM and ANQGSEA. Here the CDR3 reads CSVGWDRGRNEQFF. The CDR3 DNA follows: TGCAGCGTTGGTTGGGACAGGGGGCGTAATGAGCAGTTCTTC.